This T cell receptor beta chain originates from a study of blood T cell repertoires in COVID-19. About the study: Some COVID-19 samples were acute and others convalescent; all came from the United States, Italy and Spain. Sources were T cells, B-cell-depleted T cells, or PBMCs; the material itself was cDNA or gDNA.

V was shortened by 4 bases and J by 2 bases, with 11 bases between the two germline ends. This CDR3 is 14 amino acids long. Germline V gene sequence: CDR1 SGHRS, CDR2 YFSETQ. Under the authors' procedure: Researchers report that nucleated cell counts were estimated from reference gene primer amplification. Assay: immunoSEQ multiplex PCR; the TCRdb copy retains only in-frame clones and omits some. Clone size and the V and J calls come from that table; the DNA yielded D and trimming. The sample holds around 270,000 clones, more than 75% seen once. V and J are TRBV5-1 and TRBJ2-3; D possibly corresponds to TRBD2 (6 bases). The specimen sequenced was peripheral blood. This TCR derives from a woman between 50 and 59 years old with acute or convalescent COVID-19. The CDR3 DNA reads TGCGCCAGCAGCCGGGACTCGCTCACAGATACGCAGTATTTT. Its protein is CASSRDSLTDTQYF.